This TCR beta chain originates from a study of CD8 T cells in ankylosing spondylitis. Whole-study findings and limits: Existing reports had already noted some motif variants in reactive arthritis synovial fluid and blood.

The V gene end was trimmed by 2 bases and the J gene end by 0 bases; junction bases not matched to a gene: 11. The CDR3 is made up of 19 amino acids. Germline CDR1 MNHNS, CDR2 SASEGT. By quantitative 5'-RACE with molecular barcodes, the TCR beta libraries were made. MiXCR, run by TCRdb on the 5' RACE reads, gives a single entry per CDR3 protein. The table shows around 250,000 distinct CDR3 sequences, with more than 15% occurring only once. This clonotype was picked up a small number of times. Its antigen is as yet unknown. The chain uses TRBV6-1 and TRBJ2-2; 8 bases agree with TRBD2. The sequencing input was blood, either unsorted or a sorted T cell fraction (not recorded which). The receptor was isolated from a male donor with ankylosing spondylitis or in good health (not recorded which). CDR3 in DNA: TGTGCCAGCAGTGAACCATACCGGATAGCGGGACCGAACACCGGGGAGCTGTTTTTT. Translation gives CASSEPYRIAGPNTGELFF.